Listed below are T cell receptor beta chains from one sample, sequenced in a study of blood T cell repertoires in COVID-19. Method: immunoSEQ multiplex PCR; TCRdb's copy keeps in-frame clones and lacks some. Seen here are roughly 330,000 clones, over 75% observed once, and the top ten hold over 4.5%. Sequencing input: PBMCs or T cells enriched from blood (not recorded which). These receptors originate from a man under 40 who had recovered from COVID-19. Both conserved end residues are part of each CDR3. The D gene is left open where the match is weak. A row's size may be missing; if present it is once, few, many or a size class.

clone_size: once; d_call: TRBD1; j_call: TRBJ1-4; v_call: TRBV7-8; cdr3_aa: CASSGRTGYNEKLFF; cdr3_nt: TGTGCCAGCAGCGGGAGGACAGGGTATAATGAAAAACTGTTTTTT
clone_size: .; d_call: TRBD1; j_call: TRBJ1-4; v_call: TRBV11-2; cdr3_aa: CASSLGGTGREKLFF; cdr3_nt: TGTGCCAGCAGCTTAGGAGGGACAGGGCGTGAAAAACTGTTTTTT
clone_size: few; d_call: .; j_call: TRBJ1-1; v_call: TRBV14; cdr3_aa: CASSQMRNTEAFF; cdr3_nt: TGTGCCAGCAGCCAGATGCGGAACACTGAAGCTTTCTTT
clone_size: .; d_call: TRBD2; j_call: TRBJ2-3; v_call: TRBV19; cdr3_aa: CASMRTSGRDTQYF; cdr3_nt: TGTGCCAGTATGAGGACTAGCGGGCGAGATACGCAGTATTTT
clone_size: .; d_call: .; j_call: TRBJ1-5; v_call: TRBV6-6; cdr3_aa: CASSNRESQPQHF; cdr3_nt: TGTGCCAGCAGTAACAGGGAGTCACAGCCCCAGCATTTT
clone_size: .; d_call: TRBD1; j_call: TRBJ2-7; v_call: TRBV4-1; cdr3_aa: CASSQGGQGDYEQYF; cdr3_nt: TGCGCCAGCAGCCAAGGCGGACAGGGGGACTACGAGCAGTACTTC
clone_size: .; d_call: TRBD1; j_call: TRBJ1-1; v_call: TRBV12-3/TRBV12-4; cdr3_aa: CASQGGIAEAFF; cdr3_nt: TGTGCCAGTCAGGGGGGCATCGCTGAAGCTTTCTTT
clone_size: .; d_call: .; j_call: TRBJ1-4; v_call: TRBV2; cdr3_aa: CASRTRRINEKLFF; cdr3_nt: TGTGCCAGCAGGACGCGGCGTATTAATGAAAAACTGTTTTTT
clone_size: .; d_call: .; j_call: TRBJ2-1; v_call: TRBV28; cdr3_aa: CASTLDRRNGKWDEQFF; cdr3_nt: TGTGCCAGCACCTTAGATAGACGGAACGGGAAGTGGGATGAGCAGTTCTTC
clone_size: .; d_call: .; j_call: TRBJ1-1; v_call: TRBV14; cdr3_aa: CASSQALMNTEAFF; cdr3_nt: TGTGCCAGCAGCCAAGCCTTAATGAACACTGAAGCTTTCTTT
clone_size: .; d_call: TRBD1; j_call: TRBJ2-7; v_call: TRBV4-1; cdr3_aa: CASSQGDRGRDEQYF; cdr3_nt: TGCGCCAGCAGCCAAGGAGACAGGGGGCGCGACGAGCAGTACTTC
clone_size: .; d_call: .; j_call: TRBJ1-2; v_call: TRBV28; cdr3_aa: CASAVLGGYTF; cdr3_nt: TGTGCCAGCGCCGTCCTAGGAGGCTACACCTTC
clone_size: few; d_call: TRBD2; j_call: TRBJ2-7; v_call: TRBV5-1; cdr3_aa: CASSVRGPSGEPYEQYF; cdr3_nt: TGCGCCAGCAGTGTTAGGGGGCCTAGCGGGGAACCCTACGAGCAGTACTTC
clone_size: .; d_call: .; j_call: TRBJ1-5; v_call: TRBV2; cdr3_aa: CASSDPDQPQHF; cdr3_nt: TGTGCCAGCAGTGACCCGGATCAGCCCCAGCATTTT
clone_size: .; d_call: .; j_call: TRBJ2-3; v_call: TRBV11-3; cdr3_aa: CASSSSGVTDTQYF; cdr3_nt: TGTGCCAGCAGCTCCTCGGGGGTCACAGATACGCAGTATTTT
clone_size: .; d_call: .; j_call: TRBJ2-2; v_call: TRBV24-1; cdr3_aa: CATNQGGIGTGELFF; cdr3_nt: TGTGCCACCAATCAGGGGGGCATAGGAACCGGGGAGCTGTTTTTT
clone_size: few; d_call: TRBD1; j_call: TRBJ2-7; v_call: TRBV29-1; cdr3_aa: CSVGQGTFSYEQYF; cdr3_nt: TGCAGCGTAGGACAGGGGACCTTCTCCTACGAGCAGTACTTC
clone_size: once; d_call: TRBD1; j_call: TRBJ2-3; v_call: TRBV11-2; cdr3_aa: CASSPGTGADTQYF; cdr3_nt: TGTGCCAGCAGCCCGGGGACAGGCGCAGATACGCAGTATTTT
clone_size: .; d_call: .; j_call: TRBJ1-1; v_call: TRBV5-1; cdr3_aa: CASSSVAGGTEAFF; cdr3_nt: TGCGCCAGCAGCTCGGTGGCAGGAGGGACTGAAGCTTTCTTT
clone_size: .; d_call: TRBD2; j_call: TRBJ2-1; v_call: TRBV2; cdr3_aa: CASTIIGTSGSNEQFF; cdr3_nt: TGTGCCAGCACCATAATCGGTACTAGCGGGAGCAATGAGCAGTTCTTC
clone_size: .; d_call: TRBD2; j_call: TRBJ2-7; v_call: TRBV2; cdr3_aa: CASSAGGGPYEQYF; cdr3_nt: TGTGCCAGCAGCGCGGGGGGTGGGCCCTACGAGCAGTACTTC
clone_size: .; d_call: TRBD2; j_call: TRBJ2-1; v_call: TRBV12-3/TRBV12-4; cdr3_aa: CASSLLAGNEQFF; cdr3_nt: TGTGCCAGCAGTTTATTAGCGGGCAATGAGCAGTTCTTC
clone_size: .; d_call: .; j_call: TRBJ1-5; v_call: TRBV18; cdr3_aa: CASSPRTAEGPQHF; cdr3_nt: TGTGCCAGCTCACCAAGAACAGCAGAGGGGCCCCAGCATTTT
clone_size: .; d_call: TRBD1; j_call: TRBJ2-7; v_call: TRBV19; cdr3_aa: CASSIGTGGVYEQYF; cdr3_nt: TGTGCCAGTAGTATCGGGACAGGGGGCGTCTACGAGCAGTACTTC
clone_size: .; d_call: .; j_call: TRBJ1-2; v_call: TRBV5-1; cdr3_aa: CASGKGERGYTF; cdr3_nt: TGCGCCAGCGGGAAGGGGGAGAGAGGCTACACCTTC
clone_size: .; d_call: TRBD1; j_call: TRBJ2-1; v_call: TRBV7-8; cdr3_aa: CASSRDRVDNEQFF; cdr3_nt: TGTGCCAGCAGCCGGGACAGGGTGGACAATGAGCAGTTCTTC
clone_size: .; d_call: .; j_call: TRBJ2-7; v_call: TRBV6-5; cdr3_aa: CAGGRTSYEQYF; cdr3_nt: TGTGCTGGGGGCAGGACTTCCTACGAGCAGTACTTC
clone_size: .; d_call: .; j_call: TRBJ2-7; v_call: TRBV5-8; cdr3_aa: CASSSAGHTYEQYF; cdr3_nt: TGTGCCAGCAGCTCCGCTGGACATACCTACGAGCAGTACTTC
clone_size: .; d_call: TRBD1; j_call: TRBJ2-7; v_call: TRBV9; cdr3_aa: CASSPGQGPYEQYF; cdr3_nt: TGTGCCAGCAGCCCGGGACAGGGTCCCTACGAGCAGTACTTC
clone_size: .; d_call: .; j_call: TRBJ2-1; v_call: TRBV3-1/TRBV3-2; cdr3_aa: CASSQVRGSYYNEQFF; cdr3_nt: TGTGCCAGCAGCCAAGTTCGGGGGTCATACTACAATGAGCAGTTCTTC
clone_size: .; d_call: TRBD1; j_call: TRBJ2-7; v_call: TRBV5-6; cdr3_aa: CASSFLGQATYEQYF; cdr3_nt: TGTGCCAGCAGCTTTTTAGGACAGGCTACCTACGAGCAGTACTTC
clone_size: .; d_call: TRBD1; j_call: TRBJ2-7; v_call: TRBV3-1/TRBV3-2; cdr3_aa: CASSPGWGQYEQYF; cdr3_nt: TGTGCCAGCAGCCCGGGGTGGGGACAGTACGAGCAGTACTTC